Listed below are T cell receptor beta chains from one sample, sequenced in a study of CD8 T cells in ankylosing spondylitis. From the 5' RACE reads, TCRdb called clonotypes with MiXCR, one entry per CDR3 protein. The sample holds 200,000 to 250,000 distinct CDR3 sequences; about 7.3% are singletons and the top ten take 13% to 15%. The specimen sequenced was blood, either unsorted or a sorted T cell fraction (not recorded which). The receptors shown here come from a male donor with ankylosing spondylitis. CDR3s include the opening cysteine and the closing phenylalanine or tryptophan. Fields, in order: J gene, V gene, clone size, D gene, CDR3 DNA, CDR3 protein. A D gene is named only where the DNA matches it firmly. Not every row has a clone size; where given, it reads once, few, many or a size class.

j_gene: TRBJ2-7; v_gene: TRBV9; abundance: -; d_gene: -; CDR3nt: TGTGCCAGCAGCGGGCCAGGGGGGGTTGGTGGGCAGTACTTC; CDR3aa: CASSGPGGVGGQYF
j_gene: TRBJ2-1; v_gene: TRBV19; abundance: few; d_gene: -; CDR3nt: TGTGCCAGTAGTCTAACATTAGGTTCGGCCTACAATGAGCAGTTCTTC; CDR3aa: CASSLTLGSAYNEQFF
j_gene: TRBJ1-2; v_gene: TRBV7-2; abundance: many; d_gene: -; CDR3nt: TGTGCCAGCAGCCCGGGGGGCATGGTCTATGGCTACACCTTC; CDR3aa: CASSPGGMVYGYTF
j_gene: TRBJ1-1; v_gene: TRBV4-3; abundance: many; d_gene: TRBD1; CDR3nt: TGCGCCAGCAGCCGAGCAGGGACAGGGGGCACGGACACTGAAGCTTTCTTT; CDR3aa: CASSRAGTGGTDTEAFF
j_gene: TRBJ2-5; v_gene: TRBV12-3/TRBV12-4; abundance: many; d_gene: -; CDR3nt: TGTGCCAGCAGTTGGGGGCCTCAACAGACCCAGTACTTC; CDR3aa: CASSWGPQQTQYF
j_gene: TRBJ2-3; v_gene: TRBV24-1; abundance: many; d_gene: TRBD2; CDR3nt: TGTGCCACCAGTGAGCTGACTAGCGGGAGGGAGCAGAGCACAGATACGCAGTATTTT; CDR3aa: CATSELTSGREQSTDTQYF
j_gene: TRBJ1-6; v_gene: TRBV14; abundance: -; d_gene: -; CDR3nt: TGTGCCAGCAGCCAAGATCTCCTAAAACTATCACCCCTCCACTTT; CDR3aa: CASSQDLLKLSPLHF
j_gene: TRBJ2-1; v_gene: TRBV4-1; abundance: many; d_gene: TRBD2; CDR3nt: TGCGCCAGCAGCTCCCGGACTAGCTCCTACAATGAGCAGTTCTTC; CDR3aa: CASSSRTSSYNEQFF
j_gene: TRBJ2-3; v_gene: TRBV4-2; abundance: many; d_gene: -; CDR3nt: TGTGCCAGCAGCCAAGAGGGGGCGGGCAACGGGGCAGATACGCAGTATTTT; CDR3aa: CASSQEGAGNGADTQYF
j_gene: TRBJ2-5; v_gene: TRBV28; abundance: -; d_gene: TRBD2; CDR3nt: TGTGCCAGCAGTTCTCCTAGCGGGGGGGTCCAAGAGACCCAGTACTTC; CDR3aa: CASSSPSGGVQETQYF
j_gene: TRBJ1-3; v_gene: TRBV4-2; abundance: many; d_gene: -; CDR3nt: TGTGCCAGCAGCGCCGAGGGGGTCGGAAACACCATATATTTT; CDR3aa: CASSAEGVGNTIYF
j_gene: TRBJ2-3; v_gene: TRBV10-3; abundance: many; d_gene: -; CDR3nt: TGTGCCATCAGGGAACCCCCCGAGGATACGCAGTATTTT; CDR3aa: CAIREPPEDTQYF
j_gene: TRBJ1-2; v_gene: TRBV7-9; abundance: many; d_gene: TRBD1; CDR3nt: TGTGCCAGCAGCGAGGACAGGGGGCCTTATGGCTACACCTTC; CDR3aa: CASSEDRGPYGYTF
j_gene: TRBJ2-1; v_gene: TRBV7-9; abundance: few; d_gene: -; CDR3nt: TGTGCCAGCAGCTTAGCGCCCCGTCCTGAGCAGTTCTTC; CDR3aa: CASSLAPRPEQFF
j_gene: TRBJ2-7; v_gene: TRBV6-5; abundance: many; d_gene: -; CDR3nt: TGTGCCAGCAGTTACGGGGAACTCATCTACGAGCAGTACTTC; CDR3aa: CASSYGELIYEQYF
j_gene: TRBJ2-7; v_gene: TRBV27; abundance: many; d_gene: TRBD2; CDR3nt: TGTGCCAGCAGTTTTAGCGGGGGTTACAGGGTCGGAGAGCAGTACTTC; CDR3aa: CASSFSGGYRVGEQYF
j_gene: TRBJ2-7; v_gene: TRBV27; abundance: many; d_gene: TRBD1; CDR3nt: TGTGCCAGCAGTTTCATAACCGGGACAGGCACCTACGAGCAGTACTTC; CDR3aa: CASSFITGTGTYEQYF
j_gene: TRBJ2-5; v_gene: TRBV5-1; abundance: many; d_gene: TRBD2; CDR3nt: TGCGCCAGCCGTGGAATCTCCCGGACTAGCGGGAGGTCGTACCAAGAGACCCAGTACTTC; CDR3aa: CASRGISRTSGRSYQETQYF
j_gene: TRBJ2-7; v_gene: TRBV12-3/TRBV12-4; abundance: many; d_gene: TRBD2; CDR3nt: TGTGCCAGCAGTCCTAGCGGGGGTTCCTACGAGCAGTACTTC; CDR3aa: CASSPSGGSYEQYF
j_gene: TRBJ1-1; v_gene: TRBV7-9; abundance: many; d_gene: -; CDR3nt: TGTGCCAGCAGTTCGCGCGTTGTCACTGAAGCTTTCTTT; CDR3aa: CASSSRVVTEAFF
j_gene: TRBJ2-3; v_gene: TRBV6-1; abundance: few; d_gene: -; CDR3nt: TGTGCCAGCCTCTTTCGGGGCAGGGGTAGTTCAGATACGCAGTATTTT; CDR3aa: CASLFRGRGSSDTQYF
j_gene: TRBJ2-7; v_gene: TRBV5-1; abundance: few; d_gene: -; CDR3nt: TGCGCCAGCAGCTTGGATCAGGGGTTCTACGAGCAGTACTTC; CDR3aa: CASSLDQGFYEQYF
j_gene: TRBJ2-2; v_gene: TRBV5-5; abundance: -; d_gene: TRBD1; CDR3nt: TGTGCCAGCAGCGCGGGACAGGCCTCCGGGGAGCTGTTTTTT; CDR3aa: CASSAGQASGELFF
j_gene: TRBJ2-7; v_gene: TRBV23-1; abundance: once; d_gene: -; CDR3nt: TGCGCCGGGTACAGTATACCCTACGAGCAGTACTTC; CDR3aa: CAGYSIPYEQYF
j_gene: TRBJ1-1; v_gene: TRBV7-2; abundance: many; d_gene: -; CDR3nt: TGTGCCAGCAGCTTAGCGGCTTGGACTGAAGCTTTCTTT; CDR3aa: CASSLAAWTEAFF
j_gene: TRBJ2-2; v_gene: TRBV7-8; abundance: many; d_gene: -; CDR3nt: TGTGCCAGCAGCAACCCCGGACGTGGCGGGGAGCTGTTTTTT; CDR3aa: CASSNPGRGGELFF
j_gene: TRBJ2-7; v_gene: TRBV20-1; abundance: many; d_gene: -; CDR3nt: TGCAGTGCTAGAAAAGCAGCCTACGAGCAGTACTTC; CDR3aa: CSARKAAYEQYF
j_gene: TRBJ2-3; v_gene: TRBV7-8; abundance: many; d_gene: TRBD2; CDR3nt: TGTGCCAGCAGCTTAAGAGGACTAGCCCCGAGGGATACGCAGTATTTT; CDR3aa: CASSLRGLAPRDTQYF
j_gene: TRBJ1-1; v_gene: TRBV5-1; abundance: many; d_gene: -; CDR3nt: TGCGCCAGCAGCTCAGTACAGGGTGAGGGAGAGAACACTGAAGCTTTCTTT; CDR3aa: CASSSVQGEGENTEAFF
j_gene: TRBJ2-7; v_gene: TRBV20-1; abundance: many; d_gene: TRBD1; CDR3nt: TGCAGTGCTTCAACTTACTCCGTAGGACAGGGTATCCACGAGCAGTACTTC; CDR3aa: CSASTYSVGQGIHEQYF
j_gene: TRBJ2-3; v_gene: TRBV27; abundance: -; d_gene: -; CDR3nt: TGTGCCAGCAGTTTATCTAGCCCCTGGGATACGCAGTATTTT; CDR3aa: CASSLSSPWDTQYF
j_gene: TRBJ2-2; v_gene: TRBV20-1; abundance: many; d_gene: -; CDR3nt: TGCAGTGCTAGAGATTCGCGGGAGAACACCGGGGAGCTGTTTTTT; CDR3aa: CSARDSRENTGELFF
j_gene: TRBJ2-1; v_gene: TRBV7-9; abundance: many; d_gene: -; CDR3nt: TGTGCCACCATATGGGACAATGAGCAGTTCTTC; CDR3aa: CATIWDNEQFF
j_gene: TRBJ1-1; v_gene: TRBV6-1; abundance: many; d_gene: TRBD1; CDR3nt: TGTGCCACCGGACAGGGCCCCGTTCGAAACACTGAAGCTTTCTTT; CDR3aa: CATGQGPVRNTEAFF
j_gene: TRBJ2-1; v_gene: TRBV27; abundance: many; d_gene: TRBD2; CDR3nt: TGTGCCAGCAGCATTAGCGGGGGGCCTGTTTACAATGAGCAGTTCTTC; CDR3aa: CASSISGGPVYNEQFF
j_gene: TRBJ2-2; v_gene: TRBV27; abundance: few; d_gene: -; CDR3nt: TGTGCCAGCAGTTTCACAGGAAGCGAGCTGTTTTTT; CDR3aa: CASSFTGSELFF
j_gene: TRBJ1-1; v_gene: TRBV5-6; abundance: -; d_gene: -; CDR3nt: TGTGCCAGCAGCTTGGCCGAGGTAGGAGGTGACACTGAAGCTTTCTTT; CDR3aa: CASSLAEVGGDTEAFF
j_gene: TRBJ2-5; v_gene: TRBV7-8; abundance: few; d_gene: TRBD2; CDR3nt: TGTGCCAGCAGCAGGGGACTAGCGGGGCGGGAGACCCAGTACTTC; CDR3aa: CASSRGLAGRETQYF
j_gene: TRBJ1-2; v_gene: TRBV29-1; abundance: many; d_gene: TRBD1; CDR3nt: TGCAGCGTGACAGGGGGCTGGGACTATGGCTACACCTTC; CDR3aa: CSVTGGWDYGYTF
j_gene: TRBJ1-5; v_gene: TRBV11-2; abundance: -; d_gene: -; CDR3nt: TGTGCCAGCAGCTTAGCGGGTGTCGGACAGCCCCAGCATTTT; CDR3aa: CASSLAGVGQPQHF
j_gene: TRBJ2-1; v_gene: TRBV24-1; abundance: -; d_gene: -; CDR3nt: TGTGCCACCAGTGATTGGGGGAGCCCCTCCAATGAGCAGTTCTTC; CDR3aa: CATSDWGSPSNEQFF
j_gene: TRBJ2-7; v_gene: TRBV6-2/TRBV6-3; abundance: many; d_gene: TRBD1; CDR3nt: TGTGCCAGTTCCTACAGGGGGAGAAGTTACGAGCAGTACTTC; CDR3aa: CASSYRGRSYEQYF
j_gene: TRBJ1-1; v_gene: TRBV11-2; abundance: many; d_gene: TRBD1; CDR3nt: TGTGCCAGCAGCTTAATATTGACAGGGGCTGAAGCTTTCTTT; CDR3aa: CASSLILTGAEAFF
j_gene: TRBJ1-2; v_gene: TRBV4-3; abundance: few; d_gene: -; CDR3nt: TGCGCCAGCAGCCAAGAGGCGGGACGCCCTAACTATGGCTACACCTTC; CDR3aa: CASSQEAGRPNYGYTF
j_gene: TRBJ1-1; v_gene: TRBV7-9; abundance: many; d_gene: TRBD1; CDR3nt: TGTGCCAGCAGCCCAAGGACAGGGGGCCCCAGAGGGACTGAAGCTTTCTTT; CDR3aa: CASSPRTGGPRGTEAFF
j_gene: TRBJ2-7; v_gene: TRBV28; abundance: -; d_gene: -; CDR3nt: TGTGCCAGCAGGGATAATAGGGAGCAGTACTTC; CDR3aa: CASRDNREQYF
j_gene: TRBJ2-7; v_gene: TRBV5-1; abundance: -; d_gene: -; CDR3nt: TGCGCCAGCAGCTCCGAGCCGGGAGATTACGAGCAGTACTTC; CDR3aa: CASSSEPGDYEQYF
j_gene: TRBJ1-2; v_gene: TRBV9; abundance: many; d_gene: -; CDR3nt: TGTGCCAGCAGCCCCCTGGACGGTTTGGGTGGCTACACCTTC; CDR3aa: CASSPLDGLGGYTF
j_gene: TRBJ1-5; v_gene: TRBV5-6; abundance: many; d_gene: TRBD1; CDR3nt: TGTGCCAGCAGCTCAACATCCGGGACAGTGGGGTATTATAGCAATCAGCCCCAGCATTTT; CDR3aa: CASSSTSGTVGYYSNQPQHF
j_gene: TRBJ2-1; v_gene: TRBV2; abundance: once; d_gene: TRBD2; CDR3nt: TGTGCCAGCTGCCCGGGATTCGGGACTAGCGGGGGGCCCTACAATGAGCAGTTCTTC; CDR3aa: CASCPGFGTSGGPYNEQFF
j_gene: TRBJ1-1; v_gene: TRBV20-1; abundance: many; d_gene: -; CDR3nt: TGCAGATCTAGCGAAGGGGGCACTGAAGCTTTCTTT; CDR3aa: CRSSEGGTEAFF
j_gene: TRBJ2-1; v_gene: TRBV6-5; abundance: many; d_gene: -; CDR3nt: TGTGCCAGCAGTTACTCGTCGGCGGGAACCTACAATGAGCAGTTCTTC; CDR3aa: CASSYSSAGTYNEQFF
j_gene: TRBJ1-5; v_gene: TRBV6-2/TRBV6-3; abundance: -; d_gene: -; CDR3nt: TGTGCCAGCAGCCCAGGGAGGTTGCCCCAGCATTTT; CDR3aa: CASSPGRLPQHF
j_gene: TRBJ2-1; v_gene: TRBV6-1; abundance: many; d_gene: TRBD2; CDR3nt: TGTGCCACCCACCGGACTAGCGGAGCGTCAAATGAGCAGTTCTTC; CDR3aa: CATHRTSGASNEQFF
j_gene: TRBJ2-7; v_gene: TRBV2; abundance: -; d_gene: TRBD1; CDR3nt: TGTGCCAGCAGTGAAGTGGCAGGGGGCTACGAGCAGTACTTC; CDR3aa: CASSEVAGGYEQYF